One T cell receptor (beta chain) is described in this entry. Profiled with immunoSEQ multiplex PCR; TCRdb holds only in-frame clones, not every one. Counted here are roughly 400,000 clones, about nine tenths occurring once; the ten biggest clones make up less than 2%. The source of the sample is a study of blood T cell repertoires in COVID-19. Study-level information: The samples span acute and convalescent COVID-19 from the United States, Italy and Spain.

This CDR3 has 12 amino acids. Deletions cut 2 bases from V and 1 base from J, with 2 bases between. Germline CDR1 reads MNHEY; CDR2 reads SMNVEV (reference sequence). The sequenced material came from PBMCs or T cells enriched from blood (not recorded which). This receptor was identified in a woman aged 25-40 years who had recovered from COVID-19. The chain has TRBV27 and TRBJ1-2; D remains ambiguous. The CDR3 here is CASSLHNYGYTF. For the CDR3, the DNA is TGTGCCAGCAGTTTACATAACTATGGCTACACCTTC.